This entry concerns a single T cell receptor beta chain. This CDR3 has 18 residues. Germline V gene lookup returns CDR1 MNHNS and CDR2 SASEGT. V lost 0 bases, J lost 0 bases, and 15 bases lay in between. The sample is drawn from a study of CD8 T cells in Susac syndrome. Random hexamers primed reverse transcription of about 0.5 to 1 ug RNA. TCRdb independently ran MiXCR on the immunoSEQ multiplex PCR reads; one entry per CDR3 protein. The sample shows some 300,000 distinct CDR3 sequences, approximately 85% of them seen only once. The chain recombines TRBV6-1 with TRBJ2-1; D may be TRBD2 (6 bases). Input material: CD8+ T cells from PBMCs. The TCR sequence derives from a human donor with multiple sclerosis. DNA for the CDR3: TGTGCCAGCAGTGAAGCGCCCGGGACTTACAGCTCCTACAATGAGCAGTTCTTC. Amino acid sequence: CASSEAPGTYSSYNEQFF.